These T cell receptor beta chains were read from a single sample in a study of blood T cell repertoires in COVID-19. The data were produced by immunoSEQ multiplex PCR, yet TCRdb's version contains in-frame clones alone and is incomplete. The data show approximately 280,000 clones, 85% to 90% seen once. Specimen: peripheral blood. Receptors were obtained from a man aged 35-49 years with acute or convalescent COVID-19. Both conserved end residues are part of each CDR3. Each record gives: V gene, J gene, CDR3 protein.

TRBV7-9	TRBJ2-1	CASSFTSGGANEQFF
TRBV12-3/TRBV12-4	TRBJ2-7	CASSVGQGDEQYF
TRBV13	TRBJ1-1	CASSLRGPGGVGEAFF
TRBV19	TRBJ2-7	CASSTLSGGFSYEQYF
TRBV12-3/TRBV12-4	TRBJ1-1	CASSFQGNTEAFF
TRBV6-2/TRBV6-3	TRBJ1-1	CASSYSETGMNTEAFF
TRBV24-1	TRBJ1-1	CATRQTGSTEAFF
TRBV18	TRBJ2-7	CASSPVPSGDGEQYF
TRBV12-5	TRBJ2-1	CASGPPVDEQFF
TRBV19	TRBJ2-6	CATRGTGAGANVLTF
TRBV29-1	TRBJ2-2	CSVPTGPGELFF
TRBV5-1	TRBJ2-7	CASSLGSDWLRYEQYF
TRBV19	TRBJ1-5	CASSIGGGRSNQPQHF
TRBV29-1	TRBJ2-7	CSVVTGLSSYEQYF
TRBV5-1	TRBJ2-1	CASRRREISYNEQFF
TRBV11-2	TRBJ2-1	CASSGGTHNEQFF
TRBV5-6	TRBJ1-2	CASSRGGFYYGYTF
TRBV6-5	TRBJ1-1	CASSVTGYTEAFF
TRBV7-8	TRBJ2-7	CASSRPGTPTYEQYF
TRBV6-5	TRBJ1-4	CASTDRWNEKLFF
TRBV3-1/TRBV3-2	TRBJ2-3	CASSQGVLAGGTDTQYF
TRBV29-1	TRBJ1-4	CSVEEGGRLDEKLFF
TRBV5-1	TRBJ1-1	CASSRVIRQNTEAFF
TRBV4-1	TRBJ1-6	CASSHEPTGTGRSGSYNSPLHF
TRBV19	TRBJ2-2	CASSIEGGAGELFF
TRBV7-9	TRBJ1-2	CASSVMRGDGGYTF
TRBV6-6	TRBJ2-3	CASSYSRGGDTQYF
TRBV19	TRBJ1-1	CASRWQGMNTEAFF
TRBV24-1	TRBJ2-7	CATSDWYGEQYF
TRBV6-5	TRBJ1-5	CASSHRDSRQPQHF
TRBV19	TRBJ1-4	CATSMGGANEKLFF
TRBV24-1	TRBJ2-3	CATSDQSGTGVTDTQYF
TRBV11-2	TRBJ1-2	CASSPGGTARFSNYGYTF
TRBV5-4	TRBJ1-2	CASSLVTGSYGYTF
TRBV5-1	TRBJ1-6	CASSLDGQGNNSPLHF
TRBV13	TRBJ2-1	CASSLADYNEQFF
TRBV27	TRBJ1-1	CASHRTGAWDTEAFF
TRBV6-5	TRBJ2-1	CASSPQGYYEQFF
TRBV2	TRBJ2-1	CASSPNEGQQQFF
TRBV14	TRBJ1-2	CASSRWFRDGYTF
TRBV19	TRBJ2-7	CASSIAPGTGVEQYF
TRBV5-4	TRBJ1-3	CASSLAPRSSGNTIYF
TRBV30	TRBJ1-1	CAWSHPGGYTEAFF
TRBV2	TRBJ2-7	CASRDFWGYEQYF
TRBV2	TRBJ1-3	CASGLGTGNTIYF
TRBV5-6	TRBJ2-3	CASSSRTSYETDTQYF